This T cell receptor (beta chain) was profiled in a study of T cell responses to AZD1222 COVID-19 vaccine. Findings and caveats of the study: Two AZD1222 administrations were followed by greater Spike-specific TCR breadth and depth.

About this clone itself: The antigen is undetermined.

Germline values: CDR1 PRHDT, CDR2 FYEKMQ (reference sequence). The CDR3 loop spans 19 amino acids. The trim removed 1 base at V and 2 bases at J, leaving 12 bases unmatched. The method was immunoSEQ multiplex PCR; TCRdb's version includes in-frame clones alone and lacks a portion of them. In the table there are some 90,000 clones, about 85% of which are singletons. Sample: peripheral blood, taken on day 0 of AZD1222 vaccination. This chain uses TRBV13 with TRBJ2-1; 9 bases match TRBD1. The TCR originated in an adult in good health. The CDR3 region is CASSLDGTGLAGAYNEQFF. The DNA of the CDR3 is TGTGCCAGCAGCTTAGATGGGACAGGGCTTGCAGGCGCCTACAATGAGCAGTTCTTC.